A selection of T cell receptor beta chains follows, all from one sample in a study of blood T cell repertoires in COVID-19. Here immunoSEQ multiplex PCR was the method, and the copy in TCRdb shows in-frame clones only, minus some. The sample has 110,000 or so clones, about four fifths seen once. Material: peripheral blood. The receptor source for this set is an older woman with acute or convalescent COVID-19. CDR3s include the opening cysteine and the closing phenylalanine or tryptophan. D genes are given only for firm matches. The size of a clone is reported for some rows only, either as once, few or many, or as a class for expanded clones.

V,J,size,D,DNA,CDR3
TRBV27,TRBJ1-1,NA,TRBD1,TGTGCCAGCAGAACCTCTCCCAGGGGGCCGAACACTGAAGCTTTCTTT,CASRTSPRGPNTEAFF
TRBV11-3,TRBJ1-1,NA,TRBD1,TGTGCCAGCAGCTCACAGGGGGAAGGCACTGAAGCTTTCTTT,CASSSQGEGTEAFF
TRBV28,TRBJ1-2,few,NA,TGTGCCAGCAGTTCGGGACTCAATGGCTACACCTTC,CASSSGLNGYTF
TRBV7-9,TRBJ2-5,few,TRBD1,TGTGCCAGCAGCTTTGGGACAGGACCCCAAGAGACCCAGTACTTC,CASSFGTGPQETQYF
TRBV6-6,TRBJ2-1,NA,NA,TGTGCCAGCAGTGGCCAGGGACTCGAGCAGTTCTTC,CASSGQGLEQFF
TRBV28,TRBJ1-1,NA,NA,TGTGCCAGCAGTCCCACAGGGAGTAGGTACACTGAAGCTTTCTTT,CASSPTGSRYTEAFF
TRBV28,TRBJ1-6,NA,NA,TGTGCCAGCAGTTTAGGTGGAGTTTCATATAATTCACCCCTCCACTTT,CASSLGGVSYNSPLHF
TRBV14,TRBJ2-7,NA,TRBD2,TGTGCCAGCAGCCCCGCTGGGGGGGCTCTAGCGGGAGGCCCTTTCTCCTACGAGCAGTACTTC,CASSPAGGALAGGPFSYEQYF
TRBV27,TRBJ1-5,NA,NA,TGTGCCAGCTCGGGAGGGAGCGTGGGCAATCAGCCCCAGCATTTT,CASSGGSVGNQPQHF
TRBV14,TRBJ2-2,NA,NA,TGTGCCAGCAGGAAGTTGGCTGGGGAGCTGTTTTTT,CASRKLAGELFF
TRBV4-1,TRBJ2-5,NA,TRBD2,TGCGCCAGCAGCCAAGGGCACGGCGGGAGCTTGGAGACCCAGTACTTC,CASSQGHGGSLETQYF
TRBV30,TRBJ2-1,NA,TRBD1,TGTGCCGGGCACCTACAGGGGACCTACAATGAGCAGTTCTTC,CAGHLQGTYNEQFF
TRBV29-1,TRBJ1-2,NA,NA,TGCAGCGTCCTGCCACAGGCGAATAGCTATGGCTACACCTTC,CSVLPQANSYGYTF
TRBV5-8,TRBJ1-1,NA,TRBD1,TGTGCCAGCAGCTCCAGACAGGGGAACACTGAAGCTTTCTTT,CASSSRQGNTEAFF
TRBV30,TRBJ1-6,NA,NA,TGTGCCTGGAGTGTACAGGGTTTGGGTAATTCACCCCTCCACTTT,CAWSVQGLGNSPLHF
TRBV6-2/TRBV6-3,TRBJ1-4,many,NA,TGTGCCAGCAGTTCGGAGGTTCATGAAAAACTGTTTTTT,CASSSEVHEKLFF
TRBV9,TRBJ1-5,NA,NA,TGTGCCAGCAGCCTCAGTGATAGCAATCAGCCCCAGCATTTT,CASSLSDSNQPQHF
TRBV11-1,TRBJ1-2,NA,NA,TGTGCCAGCAGCTCCGACAGGTCAGCCTATGGCTACACCTTC,CASSSDRSAYGYTF
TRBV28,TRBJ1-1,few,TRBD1,TGTGCCAGCAGTTTAAGGACAGGGAACTATAACACTGAAGCTTTCTTT,CASSLRTGNYNTEAFF
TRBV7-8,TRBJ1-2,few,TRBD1,TGTGCCAGCAGCCCTGGGACAGCAGCCGATGGCTACACCTTC,CASSPGTAADGYTF
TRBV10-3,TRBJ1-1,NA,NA,TGTGCCATCAGTGGGAGCGACACTGAAGCTTTCTTT,CAISGSDTEAFF
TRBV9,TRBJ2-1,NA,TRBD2,TGTGCCAGCAGCGTAGCGGTTAGCGGGGGGGAGCAGTTCTTC,CASSVAVSGGEQFF
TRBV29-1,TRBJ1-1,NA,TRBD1,TGCAGCGTTGACTCGGGACAGGGGATTCGAGCTTTCTTT,CSVDSGQGIRAFF
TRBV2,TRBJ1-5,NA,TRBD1,TGTGCCAGCAGATTCTTAGGACAGGGGGCGAGACAGCCCCAGCATTTT,CASRFLGQGARQPQHF
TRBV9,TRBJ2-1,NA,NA,TGTGCCAGCAGCGTAGATACCGGACAGAGACACAATGAGCAGTTCTTC,CASSVDTGQRHNEQFF
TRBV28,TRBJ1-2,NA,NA,TGTGCCAGCAGCCGCGATAGGGGCGGCTACACCTTC,CASSRDRGGYTF
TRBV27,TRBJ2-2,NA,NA,TGTGCCAGCAGTTCCCTCCAGTCCTGGAACACCGGGGAGCTGTTTTTT,CASSSLQSWNTGELFF
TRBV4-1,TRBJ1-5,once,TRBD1,TGCGCCAGCAGCCAGAACCGGGACAGGGGTCAGCCCCAGCATTTT,CASSQNRDRGQPQHF
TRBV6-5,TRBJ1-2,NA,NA,TGTGCCGTCCTTTCGGAGGAGACGGGCCTACATGGCTACACCTTC,CAVLSEETGLHGYTF